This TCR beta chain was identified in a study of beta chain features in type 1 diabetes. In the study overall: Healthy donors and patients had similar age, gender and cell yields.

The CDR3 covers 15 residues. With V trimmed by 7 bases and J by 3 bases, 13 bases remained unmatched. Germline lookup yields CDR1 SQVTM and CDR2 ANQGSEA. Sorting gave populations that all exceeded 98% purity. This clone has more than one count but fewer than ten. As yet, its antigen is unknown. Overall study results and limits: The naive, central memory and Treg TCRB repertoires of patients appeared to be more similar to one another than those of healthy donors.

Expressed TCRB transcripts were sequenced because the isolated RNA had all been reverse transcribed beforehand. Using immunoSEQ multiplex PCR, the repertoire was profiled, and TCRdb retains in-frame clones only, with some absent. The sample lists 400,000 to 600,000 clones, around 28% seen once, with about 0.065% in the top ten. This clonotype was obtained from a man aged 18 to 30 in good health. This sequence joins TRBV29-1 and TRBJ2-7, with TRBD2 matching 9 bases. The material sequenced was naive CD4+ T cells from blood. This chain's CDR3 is CSAGNLAGGLYEQYF. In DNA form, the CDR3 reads TGCAGCGCGGGCAATCTGGCGGGAGGGCTCTACGAGCAGTACTTC.